The entry below describes one T cell receptor (beta chain). This specimen comes from a study of T cells in Graves' hyperthyroidism and ophthalmopathy. The germline CDR1 and CDR2 sequences are SEHNR and FQNEAQ (reference sequence). J lost 6 bases, V lost 4 bases, and 5 bases had no gene match. This CDR3 region has 13 residues. The investigators amplified TCR beta CDR3 regions from RNA transcripts. When the TCR CDR3 underwent first-round RT-PCR, the HTBI primer set was used. TCRdb independently ran MiXCR on the multiplex PCR reads; one entry per CDR3 protein. The data show nearly 600,000 distinct CDR3 sequences, 11% to 15% seen once.

Sequenced: blood. The sequence came from a woman under 30 with Graves' ophthalmopathy. V usage is TRBV7-9 and J usage is TRBJ1-2; 7 nucleotides line up with TRBD1. CDR3 coding DNA: TGTGCCAGCAGCTCACAGGGGAACGATGGCTACACCTTC. This sequence encodes CASSSQGNDGYTF.